This T cell receptor beta chain was found in a study of T cell repertoires in cytomegalovirus infection. Study summary: Public TCR beta signatures marked donors with CMV infection and the matching HLA.

Looked up from germline, CDR1 is SEHNR and CDR2 is FQNEAQ (reference sequence). The CDR3 has 12 amino acids. V was cut by 6 bases and J by 6 bases, with 12 bases left in between. Study-level points and caveats: Within the response measured ex vivo, HLA-C-restricted CMV-specific TCR beta clonotypes were dominant.

Turning to this clonotype: Its antigen is unidentified.

One entry per CDR3 protein, called by TCRdb with MiXCR from the reads. The data hold around 25,000 distinct CDR3 sequences, with around 20% observed a single time. This sequence joins TRBV7-9 and TRBJ2-7; weak D call: TRBD1 (5 bases). The TCR originated in a human donor in good health (CMV status not recorded). Some clones in this sample may be carry-over from other donors' samples. The specimen comprised CD8+ T cells from cultured PBMCs, sampled from culture after CMV antigen stimulation. CDR3 sequence reads: CASSKSGPEQYF. The CDR3 DNA sequence: TGTGCCAGCAGTAAATCAGGGCCCGAGCAGTACTTC.